This entry features one T cell receptor (beta chain) sequence. There are 15 residues in the CDR3. V trimming: 5 bases; J trimming: 5 bases; junction bases outside the gene matches: 6. Germline CDR1 SGHVS, CDR2 FNYEAQ. The data originate from a study of blood T cell repertoires in COVID-19. The cohort comprised adults aged 18 to 89 years residing in approximately 22 US areas. Cohort 3 donors counted as recovered after two negative PCRs, clearance, or resolved symptoms. The method was immunoSEQ multiplex PCR; TCRdb's version includes in-frame clones alone and lacks a portion of them. The sample lists about 320,000 clones; 65% to 90% were seen once.

The chain employs TRBV7-6 and TRBJ2-2; 9 nucleotides agree with TRBD2. The sequence was collected from a woman younger than 30 who had recovered from COVID-19. The sequenced sample was PBMCs or T cells enriched from blood (not recorded which). The CDR3 DNA reads TGTGCCAGCAGCGGCGGGGGGGCGCGGACCGGGGAGCTGTTTTTT. This codes for CASSGGGARTGELFF.